This T cell receptor beta chain was retrieved from a study of blood T cell repertoires in COVID-19. Turning to the study itself: Both acute and convalescent COVID-19 samples were obtained from the United States, Italy and Spain.

Enrolled through a virtual design, the participants were between about 18 and 89 years of age and came from 24 US areas. Grouping used clinical history reported by participants in a survey and questionnaire. Authors' analysis steps: Reference gene primer amplification gave estimated nucleated cell counts. Libraries were prepared by immunoSEQ multiplex PCR; TCRdb keeps only in-frame clonotypes and omits some of them. V and J calls plus clone size are reproduced from that table; the DNA served to infer D and trimming. This sample carries 380,000 or so clones, approximately 88% of them seen once, and the ten largest clones take approximately 1%. J lost 6 bases, V lost 3 bases, and 9 bases had no gene match. Germline CDR1 is KGHSH and CDR2 is LQKENI. The CDR3 runs 16 residues.

The sequence derives from a woman under 40 with acute COVID-19. Sequencing used PBMCs or T cells enriched from blood (not recorded which). This chain joins TRBV18 and TRBJ2-1; 9 bases map to TRBD1. As DNA, the CDR3 is TGTGCCAGCTCACCTTCCGGGACAGGGAGCGGCAATGAGCAGTTCTTC. This sequence encodes CASSPSGTGSGNEQFF.